These 19 T cell receptor beta chains were all obtained from the same sample, sequenced in a study of shared clonotypes between healthy human individuals. Using immunoSEQ multiplex PCR, the repertoire was profiled, and TCRdb retains in-frame clones only, with some absent. The sample carries about 1 million clones, about 70% recorded once. Sample: memory CD4+ T cells sorted from blood. Subset denoted: CD45RA-negative fraction. The receptors originated from a man aged 18-30 years in good health.

Comment on this clone: The same CDR3 can be traced to other DNA sequences in this sample. The V and J genes are TRBV5-4 and TRBJ1-2, with D tentatively TRBD1 (5 bases). Germline V gene sequence: CDR1 SGHNT, CDR2 YYREEE (reference sequence). The CDR3 is 14 amino acids. The V end lost 0 bases, the J end lost 1 base, and 7 bases lay between the germline ends. In DNA, the CDR3 is TGTGCCAGCAGCTTGGACAGGTATAACTATGGCTACACCTTC. Residues: CASSLDRYNYGYTF. The complete variable domain, with remaining parts taken from reference TRBV5-4 and TRBJ1-2, reads ETGVTQSPTHLIKTRGQQVTLRCSSQSGHNTVSWYQQALGQGPQFIFQYYREEENGRGNFPPRFSGLQFPNYSSELNVNALELDDSALYLCASSLDRYNYGYTFGSGTRLTVV.

This chain links TRBV20-1 with TRBJ1-2; 7 nucleotides agree with TRBD1. The trim removed 3 bases at V and 9 bases at J, leaving 4 bases unmatched. The CDR3 has 11 amino acids. Germline V gene sequence: CDR1 DFQATT, CDR2 SNEGSKA (reference sequence). In nucleotides, the CDR3 is TGCAGTGCTAGGACAGGGATGCGCTACACCTTC. Protein sequence: CSARTGMRYTF.

V gene TRBV7-9 combines with J gene TRBJ2-1; the D is unclear. Trimming took 5 bases from V and 1 from J, leaving 18 bases between them. The germline CDR1 and CDR2 sequences are SEHNR and FQNEAQ (reference sequence). This CDR3 has 17 residues. CDR3 coding DNA: TGTGCCAGCAGCCCCCAAGAGGCGTGGTTATCCTACAATGAGCAGTTCTTC. Protein: CASSPQEAWLSYNEQFF.

The chain has TRBV25-1 and TRBJ2-7, with D perhaps matching TRBD2 (6 bases). CDR3 length: 13 amino acids. Trimming removed 0 bases from V and 6 bases from J, with 9 bases in between. Germline CDR1 MGHDK, CDR2 SYGVNS. CDR3 nucleotides: TGTGCCAGCAGTGAATATTCCGGGAGCGAGCAGTACTTC. Its translation: CASSEYSGSEQYF.

CDR3 amino acids: CASRNLTGGSSYNSPLHF. Written as DNA, the CDR3 is TGTGCCAGTAGAAACCTGACAGGGGGCAGTTCCTATAATTCACCCCTCCACTTT. The chain carries TRBV19 and TRBJ1-6; 10 bases map to TRBD1. Germline trimming cut 6 bases from V and 1 base from J; bases unmatched to any gene: 9. The CDR3 is 18 residues long. Per germline, CDR1 LNHDA and CDR2 SQIVND (reference sequence).

The chain employs TRBV7-9 and TRBJ2-7; 7 bases are shared with TRBD2. The CDR3 length is 13 residues. The germline gives CDR1 SEHNR, CDR2 FQNEAQ (reference sequence). The V segment lost 2 bases and the J segment 6 bases; nucleotides outside the gene matches: 4. The CDR3 region has the DNA TGTGCCAGCAGCTTACCAGCTAGCGGCGAGCAGTACTTC. Amino acid sequence: CASSLPASGEQYF.

This chain joins TRBV11-2 and TRBJ1-5; D uncertain. There are 13 residues in the CDR3. Per the germline V gene, CDR1 is SGHAT and CDR2 is FQNNGV. The V end lost 5 bases, the J end lost 2 bases, and 7 bases lay between the germline ends. The CDR3 DNA reads as TGTGCCAGCAGCCCCTCGGGCAATCAGCCCCAGCATTTT. Amino acid sequence: CASSPSGNQPQHF.

This clone was seen more than once but under ten times. The chain joins TRBV5-4 to TRBJ2-3; D is unresolved. V was trimmed by 1 base and J by 1 base, leaving 4 bases between them. The CDR3 is made up of 13 amino acids. Germline CDR1 and CDR2: SGHNT and YYREEE (reference sequence). CDR3 sequence (DNA): TGTGCCAGCAGCTTGTGGGGCACAGATACGCAGTATTTT. It is translated as CASSLWGTDTQYF.

The gene calls are TRBV29-1 and TRBJ1-2; unclear D gene. The CDR3 length is 11 residues. Deletions cut 7 bases from V and 7 bases from J, with 13 bases between. The V gene's germline CDR1 is SQVTM and CDR2 ANQGSEA. In DNA, the CDR3 is TGCAGCGGGGCCTCTGGCGGTGGCTACACCTTC. The encoded protein is CSGASGGGYTF.

The DNA for the CDR3 is TGTGCCATCAAGGGCAGCAACTCTGGAAACACCATATATTTT. Translated: CAIKGSNSGNTIYF. V gene TRBV10-3 combines with J gene TRBJ1-3; D gene uncertain. This CDR3 comprises 14 residues. Trimming shortened V by 7 bases and J by 0 bases, and 10 bases separated the two germline ends. CDR1 is ENHRY, CDR2 SYGVKD, per germline.

The rearrangement joins TRBV7-3 to TRBJ2-2, with D uncertain. Germline V gives CDR1 SGHTA, CDR2 FQGTGA. The CDR3 runs to 14 residues. V lost 1 base, J lost 6 bases, and 9 bases lay in between. The CDR3 is CASSLSLVSGELFF. CDR3 DNA: TGTGCCAGCAGCTTAAGTTTAGTATCCGGGGAGCTGTTTTTT.

The rearrangement links TRBV2 to TRBJ1-5; D gene uncertain. The CDR3 length is 12 residues. Germline V gene lookup returns CDR1 SNHLY and CDR2 FYNNEI. V was pared by 6 bases and J by 4 bases, with 7 bases between. CDR3 loop: CASRAPNQPQHF. The DNA of the CDR3 is TGTGCCAGCAGGGCACCTAATCAGCCCCAGCATTTT.

As for this clone: Other DNA sequences within the sample encode an identical CDR3. This rearrangement joins TRBV5-1 to TRBJ1-1; D remains unclear. V lost 1 base to trimming and J lost 4 bases, with 5 bases between them. CDR1 and CDR2 from the germline V gene are SGHRS and YFSETQ. This CDR3 has 12 amino acids. This CDR3 is CASSLPGTEAFF. The CDR3 DNA sequence: TGCGCCAGCAGCTTGCCCGGCACTGAAGCTTTCTTT.

The J gene is TRBJ2-1, the V gene TRBV10-2; 13 bases align to TRBD2. V lost 6 bases, J lost 6 bases, and 14 bases stayed unmatched. Germline V CDR1 and CDR2: WSHSY, SAAADI. The CDR3 sequence is 18 residues long. CDR3 sequence: CASRAGTSGTRSANEQFF. The CDR3 DNA sequence: TGCGCCAGCAGGGCCGGGACTAGCGGGACCCGGTCCGCCAATGAGCAGTTCTTC.

The chain couples TRBV11-2 to TRBJ2-1; TRBD2 matches 8 bases. This CDR3 has 14 residues. Trimming cost V 7 bases and J 7 bases; bases outside gene matches: 9. The germline V gene has CDR1 SGHAT and CDR2 FQNNGV. CDR3 protein: CASIQRAGVNEQFF. CDR3 nucleotides: TGTGCCAGCATACAAAGAGCGGGAGTTAATGAGCAGTTCTTC.

V gene TRBV10-1 combines with J gene TRBJ1-5; D remains unclear. V was shortened by 2 bases and J by 4 bases, with 12 bases between the two germline ends. Germline V gives CDR1 WNHNN, CDR2 SYGVQD (reference sequence). CDR3 length equals 15 residues. CDR3 nucleotide sequence: TGCGCCAGCAGTGAGCTGGGTCGCCCGAATCAGCCCCAGCATTTT. Its translation: CASSELGRPNQPQHF.

The chain has TRBV10-2 and TRBJ1-5, with 9 bases aligning to TRBD1. Trimming took 2 bases from V and 4 from J; bases not matched to a gene: 6. The CDR3 totals 16 residues. Germline V lookup: CDR1 WSHSY, CDR2 SAAADI. In nucleotides, the CDR3 is TGCGCCAGCAGTGAGCCCCCGGACAGGGGTAATCAGCCCCAGCATTTT. This translates into CASSEPPDRGNQPQHF.

A note on this clone: One end of the junction does not line up with germline, which may come from a read error. In the same sample, other DNA sequences code for this CDR3. Written as DNA, the CDR3 is TGCAGTGCGAGAGAAGATACGCAGTATTTT. Translated, it gives CSAREDTQYF. V gene TRBV20-1 combines with J gene TRBJ2-3, with D hard to call. The CDR3 covers 10 residues. Germline CDR1 is DFQATT and CDR2 is SNEGSKA (reference sequence).

This chain uses TRBV6-1 with TRBJ2-7; 7 positions agree with TRBD1. Germline V gene data show CDR1 as MNHNS and CDR2 as SASEGT. V gave up 2 bases and J gave up 0 bases; unmatched junction bases: 19. The CDR3 is 20 amino acids. The CDR3 protein is CASSELNRGRPFSLSYEQYF. The CDR3 DNA sequence: TGTGCCAGCAGTGAACTGAACAGGGGTAGGCCTTTCTCTCTCTCCTACGAGCAGTACTTC.